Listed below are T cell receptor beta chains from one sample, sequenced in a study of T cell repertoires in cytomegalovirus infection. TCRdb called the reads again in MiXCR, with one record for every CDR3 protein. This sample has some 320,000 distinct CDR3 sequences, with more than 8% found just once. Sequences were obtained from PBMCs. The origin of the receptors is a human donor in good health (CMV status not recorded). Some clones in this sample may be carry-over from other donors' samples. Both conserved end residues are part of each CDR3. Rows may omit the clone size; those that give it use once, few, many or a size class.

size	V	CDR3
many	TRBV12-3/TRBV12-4	CASSLNRVSGELFF
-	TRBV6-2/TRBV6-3	CASSYGQGINQPQHF
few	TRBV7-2	CASSLPREGPPEQFF
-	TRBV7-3	CASSLRAGTSIREQFF
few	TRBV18	CASSSGTELISGANVLTF
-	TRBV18	CASSPEGVSHEQFF
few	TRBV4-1	CASSQAPNSGRYFRDEQFF
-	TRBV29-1	CSAGTYTYEQYF
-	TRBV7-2	CASSLALGGEKLFF
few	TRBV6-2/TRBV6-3	CASLGLVLRDEQFF
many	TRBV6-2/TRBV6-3	CASSSKQATSYNEQFF
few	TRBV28	CASDLGMNTEAFF
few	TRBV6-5	CASSPPRTVPHNEQFF
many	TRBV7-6	CASSLRALLAKNIQYF
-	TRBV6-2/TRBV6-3	CASTSPLAGPLYEQYF
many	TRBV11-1	CASSGLNSGNTIYF
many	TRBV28	CASSSGGTPDRYTF
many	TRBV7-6	CASSQGRQDTLHF
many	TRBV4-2	CASSQDTQGAYGYTF
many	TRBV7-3	CASSLTAGTGELFF
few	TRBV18	CASSLWDSQETQYF
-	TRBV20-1	CSAYLPGTGDYGYTF
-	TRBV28	CASSWAYEQYF
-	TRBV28	CASDSLYNEQFF
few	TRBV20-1	CSATPRRDNYGYTF
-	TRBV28	CASSRRALGRNEQFF
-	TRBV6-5	CATYSIPGRKEGATGELFF
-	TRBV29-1	CSVLGSAGNTIYF
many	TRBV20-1	CSASGGYRSNQPQHF
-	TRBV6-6	CASSYSNTSWNSGNTIYF
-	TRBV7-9	CASSLGGAPNYGYTF
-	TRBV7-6	CASSFRQGRNYGYTF
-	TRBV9	CASSVGSEAFF
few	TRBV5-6	CASSLITDTEAFF
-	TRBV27	CASSPGLATGELFF
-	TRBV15	CATSRYRGAGGWTDTQYF
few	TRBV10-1	CASSQTGAGSYEQYF
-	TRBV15	CATSTGNTGELFF
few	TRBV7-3	CASSFVAASTQYF
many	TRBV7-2	CASSLRQITEAFF
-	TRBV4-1	CANSQDRGGNGYTF